This TCR beta chain originates from a study of blood T cells in healthy people across ages. Many counts were recorded for this clonotype. J gave up 4 bases and V 3 bases, and 3 bases lay outside the gene matches. CDR3 length: 14 residues. Germline V gene lookup returns CDR1 ENHRY and CDR2 SYGVKD. Combining a sample-barcoded 5' primer with a J-beta primer mix, a second PCR ran for roughly 6 to 11 cycles. A 12-random-nucleotide template-switch adaptor tagged each cDNA molecule. TCRdb called the 5' RACE reads again in MiXCR, with one record for every CDR3 protein. The sample has roughly 800,000 distinct CDR3 sequences, 35% to 40% seen once.

The specimen was blood. This TCR was recovered from a young man in good health. The chain uses TRBV10-3 and TRBJ2-5; 9 nucleotides agree with TRBD1. The DNA of the CDR3 is TGTGCCATCAGTGATCGGACAGGGGCAGAGACCCAGTACTTC. Its translation is CAISDRTGAETQYF.